Below, one T cell receptor (beta chain) is given with its context. What this receptor recognizes is not known. No much larger clone is present one base from it, and per-base qualities are unavailable. The sample's time point label is to be understood as: about 28 days (+/-7) after the second vaccine dose. The treatment or condition label here, explained by the study, means: meningococcal conjugate vaccine given as trial control. The vaccinee samples were drawn from two UK trials, COV001 and COV002, one of which was a single-blind randomized controlled phase 2/3 trial testing AZD1222 (ChAdOx1 nCoV-19) in healthy adults. Trial participant PBMC samples were collected at day 0 and day 28 after the second dose for TCRbeta chain sequencing. The CDR3 regions of human TCRbeta chains were analyzed by immunosequencing. Per the source publication's procedure: Repertoire TCRs were checked for matches against a reference library of SARS-CoV-2-specific TCRs that had been generated using the MIRA antigen-specificity platform. Breadth meant the fraction of unique TCRs that were SARS-CoV-2-associated, whereas depth meant the fraction of total T cells that were SARS-CoV-2-associated. Each spike-specific TCR was assigned to its reactive spike region and to a CD4 or CD8 class using the MIRA data. Log10-transformed breadth and depth values were compared by one-way ANOVA with Sidak's multiple comparisons tests. This immuneACCESS table, as held by TCRdb, lists in-frame sequences with V and J called but not all clones. Of the missing ones, under half trace to an unresolved V gene in checked studies; the others have no known cause. V, J and clone size are those of that table, while D and trimming were read from the DNA. A total of about 130,000 clones appear in this sample, 75% to 85% of them only once. The biggest ten clones account for 6.5% to 8.5% of the sample.

The data belong to a study of T cell responses to AZD1222 COVID-19 vaccine (dated by TCRdb to the early 2020s). About the study as a whole: TCR sequencing was performed for over 230 trial participants, of whom roughly 200 were given two doses of AZD1222 and around 25 were given two doses of MenACWY control vaccine. Enrollment into the trials was organized by age into subgroups of 18-55, 56-69 and 70-plus years, and those subgroups contained roughly 140, 27 and 60 TCR-sequenced participants, respectively.

Beyond this particular receptor, the publication reports: The whole spike protein was spanned by vaccine-associated CD4 TCRs, and dominant responses were seen in regions 160-218 and 743-854. Because no day 14 peak-response samples were available, the repertoires could be characterized only after the peak T cell response. In the small 56-69-year group, the increase in depth fell short of significance, most likely because of low power. A significant rise in spike-specific TCR breadth and depth was observed after two AZD1222 doses relative to day 0 and relative to MenACWY recipients. Nearly half of unique spike-specific TCRs reportedly recognized epitopes outside regions mutated in the B.1.351 and B.1.1.7 variants. Most participants were white British and females outnumbered males, and the authors suggested that clonal diversity may have been underestimated. Conclusions about previously exposed vaccinees are limited because only six or seven AZD1222 recipients were SARS-CoV-2 seropositive at baseline.

According to the germline V gene, CDR1 reads SGHRS and CDR2 reads YFSETQ. Spanning cysteine to phenylalanine, the CDR3 consists of 15 amino acids. The kept DNA is CDR3 alone, 45 bases in frame from the first base. The V end loses 0 bases and the J end loses 0 bases, and a stretch of 6 bases separates them. This TCR was recovered from an adult who received the MenACWY meningococcal vaccine as a control. The sequence is built from TRBV5-1 and TRBJ2-2; the D gene assignment is ambiguous. The source was peripheral blood, collected 28 days after the second dose of the MenACWY control vaccine. CDR3 loop: CASSLVPANTGELFF. The DNA is TGCGCCAGCAGCTTGGTGCCTGCGAACACCGGGGAGCTGTTTTTT.